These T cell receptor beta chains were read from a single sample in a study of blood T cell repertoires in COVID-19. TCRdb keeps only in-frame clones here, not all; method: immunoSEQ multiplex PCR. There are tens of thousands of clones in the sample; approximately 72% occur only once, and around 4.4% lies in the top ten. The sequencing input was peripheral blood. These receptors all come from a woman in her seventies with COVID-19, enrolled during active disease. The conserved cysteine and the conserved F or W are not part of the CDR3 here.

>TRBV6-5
ASKGLSLGEPQH
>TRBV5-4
ASSVPAGNTEAF
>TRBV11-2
ASSLVPSTRREGRNEQF
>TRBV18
ASSPGTGEDYGYT
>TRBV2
ATSEGTSTSSEAF
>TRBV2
ANNFDREREQY
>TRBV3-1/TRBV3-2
ASSQGGASARTDTQY
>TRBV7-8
ASTPRGALEQF
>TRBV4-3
ASSQDQRGDEQY
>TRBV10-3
AISDTGRKNTEAF
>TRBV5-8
ASSRGTAGETQY
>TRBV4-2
ASSQDVTSGRGTDTQY
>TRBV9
ASSSWDRGLGNTIY
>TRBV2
ASGQWGRSTGELF
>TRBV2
ASRELAGGLNEQF
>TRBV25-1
ASSDRWNGYT
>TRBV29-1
SVGDRGDSPLH
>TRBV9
ASKKAGETGELF
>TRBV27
ASSSTGSRADTQY
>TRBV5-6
ASSPGTGRNSPLH
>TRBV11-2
ASSLEWDRVYEQY
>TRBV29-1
SVRDWKETQY
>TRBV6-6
ATRSRSSGNTIY
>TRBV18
ASSSGDTQY
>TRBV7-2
ASSFDRVGYT
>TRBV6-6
ASSTGTENSPLH
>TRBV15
ATGTDLNQPQH
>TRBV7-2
ASSSLLGGEAF
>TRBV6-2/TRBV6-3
ASSYRVGQGVRAYNEQF
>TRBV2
ASSDSGYQGNEQF
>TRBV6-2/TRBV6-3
ASSYKTVNTEAF
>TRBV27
ASSLFPDHGYT
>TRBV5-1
ASSLGLAGGFYNEQF
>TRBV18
ASSPGGRNTDTQY
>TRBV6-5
ASSSGTGGISPLH
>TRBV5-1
ASSFGGRETDTQY
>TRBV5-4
ASSPSLNYGYT
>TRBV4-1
ASSLTLGTSGGRNEQF
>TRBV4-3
ASSQDGQRGDTQY
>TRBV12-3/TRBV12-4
ASSFQGGQPQH
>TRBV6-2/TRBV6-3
ASSREAYNEQF
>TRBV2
ASRRTGLTEAF
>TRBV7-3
ASSLKVGIGQANTEAF
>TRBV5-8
ASSLVLAGGTDTQY
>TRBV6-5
ASSPSWAPQETQY
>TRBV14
ASSQEEGGETQY
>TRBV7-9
ASSLGGTLH
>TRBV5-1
ASSSRLAGAGDTGELF
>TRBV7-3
ASSLTGTSGSAQY
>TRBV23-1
ASSQEYGAPGQNLGYT
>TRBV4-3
ASSQSAALNEQF
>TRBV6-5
ASSDSLSNQPQH
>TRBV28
ASSPQGAYTGELF
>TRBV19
ASSTLVSSGNTIY
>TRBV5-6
ASSLGPRAMNEQF
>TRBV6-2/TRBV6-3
ASSHGLGSGYTDTQY
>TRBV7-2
ASSSQGGTDTQY
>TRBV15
ATSRDHYEQF
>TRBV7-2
ASRNSGGSNEQF
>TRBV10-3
AIREPGQGATGELF